The rows below give T cell receptor beta chains drawn from one sample of a study of T cell changes during pregnancy in multiple sclerosis. Libraries were prepared by immunoSEQ multiplex PCR; TCRdb keeps only in-frame clonotypes and omits some of them. Of fewer than 20,000 clones listed, approximately 81% are singletons. This sample comprised CD8+ T cells from peripheral blood mononuclear cells, obtained after pregnancy. Receptor source: a female donor with multiple sclerosis, enrolled in a pregnancy study. CDR3s include the opening cysteine and the closing phenylalanine or tryptophan. D genes are given only for firm matches. Where a row states a size, it is once, few, many or the class of an expanded clone; other rows omit it.

. | 14 | TRBJ2-2 | TRBD1 | TRBV6-1 | CASSGQGDTGELFF | TGTGCCAGCAGTGGACAGGGTGACACCGGGGAGCTGTTTTTT
. | 15 | TRBJ2-3 | TRBD2 | TRBV6-4 | CASSDDAGDTDTQYF | TGTGCCAGCAGTGACGACGCGGGGGACACAGATACGCAGTATTTT
. | 16 | TRBJ1-6 | TRBD1 | TRBV19 | CASREDRGTNNSPLHF | TGTGCCAGTCGCGAGGACAGGGGGACAAATAATTCACCCCTCCACTTT
once | 13 | TRBJ2-7 | . | TRBV5-1 | CASSLRRDYEQYF | TGCGCCAGCAGCCTTCGCAGGGACTACGAGCAGTACTTC
. | 13 | TRBJ2-7 | TRBD1 | TRBV6-5 | CASLRTGSYEQYF | TGTGCCAGCTTAAGGACAGGTTCCTACGAGCAGTACTTC
. | 13 | TRBJ2-7 | TRBD1 | TRBV19 | CATGTGPYYEQYF | TGTGCCACAGGGACAGGACCGTACTACGAGCAGTACTTC
. | 13 | TRBJ2-7 | . | TRBV6-5 | CASISNEFYEQYF | TGTGCCAGCATTTCGAATGAGTTCTACGAGCAGTACTTC
. | 15 | TRBJ2-2 | . | TRBV5-4 | CASSTKDRYTGELFF | TGTGCCAGCAGCACGAAAGACAGATACACCGGGGAGCTGTTTTTT
. | 13 | TRBJ1-1 | . | TRBV7-9 | CASSHGVNTEAFF | TGTGCCAGCAGCCACGGGGTGAACACTGAAGCTTTCTTT
. | 15 | TRBJ1-2 | . | TRBV11-2 | CASSLVLAQRSGYTF | TGTGCCAGCAGCTTAGTTCTGGCCCAGCGGAGTGGCTACACCTTC
. | 15 | TRBJ2-1 | TRBD1 | TRBV6-5 | CASSSGTEQFDEQFF | TGTGCCAGCAGTTCCGGGACAGAACAATTCGATGAGCAGTTCTTC
. | 23 | TRBJ2-7 | TRBD2 | TRBV10-1 | CASSEPPTSGTILVLVGSYEQYF | TGCGCCAGCAGTGAGCCCCCGACTAGCGGGACCATCCTCGTATTAGTTGGATCCTACGAGCAGTACTTC
. | 16 | TRBJ2-1 | . | TRBV7-3 | CASSPPSASTYNEQFF | TGTGCCAGCAGCCCCCCCTCAGCTAGCACCTACAATGAGCAGTTCTTC
. | 13 | TRBJ2-1 | . | TRBV14 | CASSQGWGLEQFF | TGTGCCAGCAGCCAAGGTTGGGGGCTGGAGCAGTTCTTC
. | 14 | TRBJ1-5 | . | TRBV28 | CASSLTASNQPQHF | TGTGCCAGCAGTTTGACAGCCTCCAATCAGCCCCAGCATTTT
. | 14 | TRBJ2-7 | TRBD1 | TRBV11-3 | CASSLEQGASEQYF | TGTGCCAGCAGCTTAGAACAGGGGGCTTCCGAGCAGTACTTC
. | 15 | TRBJ2-2 | TRBD1 | TRBV18 | CASSSGQPNTGELFF | TGTGCCAGCTCATCGGGACAGCCGAACACCGGGGAGCTGTTTTTT
once | 16 | TRBJ2-1 | TRBD1 | TRBV27 | CASSLAGTGGEYEQFF | TGTGCCAGCAGTTTAGCCGGGACAGGGGGCGAATACGAGCAGTTCTTC
. | 15 | TRBJ2-5 | . | TRBV10-3 | CAISGGTLGQETQYF | TGTGCCATTAGTGGAGGGACACTGGGCCAAGAGACCCAGTACTTC